These T cell receptor beta chains were read from a single sample in a study of shared clonotypes between healthy human individuals. Clones were sequenced by immunoSEQ multiplex PCR, and TCRdb holds only the in-frame ones, with some missing. The repertoire consists of 600,000 or so clones, with 98% occurring once and the leading ten covering 0.3%. The material sequenced was naive CD8+ T cells sorted from blood. Receptor source: a man younger than 40 in good health. Both conserved end residues are part of each CDR3. The order of the fields is D gene, clone size, J gene, V gene, CDR3 DNA, CDR3 protein. The D gene is left open where the match is weak. Size is stated for part of the rows, as once, few or many counts, or as a class when the clone is expanded.

d_call: NA
clone_size: NA
j_call: TRBJ1-1
v_call: TRBV27
cdr3_nt: TGTGCCAGCAGTTTATCGCCGGTGACTGAAGCTTTCTTT
cdr3_aa: CASSLSPVTEAFF

d_call: NA
clone_size: NA
j_call: TRBJ1-2
v_call: TRBV28
cdr3_nt: TGTGCCAGCAGTTTATCAGGGGCGAGCTATGGCTACACCTTC
cdr3_aa: CASSLSGASYGYTF

d_call: TRBD2
clone_size: NA
j_call: TRBJ2-7
v_call: TRBV6-1
cdr3_nt: TGTGCCAACTCTGATAGCGGGGGTTCCTACGAGCAGTACTTC
cdr3_aa: CANSDSGGSYEQYF

d_call: NA
clone_size: NA
j_call: TRBJ2-1
v_call: TRBV15
cdr3_nt: TGTGCCACCAGCAGAGAAAGCGGCCCATACAATGAGCAGTTCTTC
cdr3_aa: CATSRESGPYNEQFF

d_call: TRBD2
clone_size: NA
j_call: TRBJ2-7
v_call: TRBV7-2
cdr3_nt: TGTGCCAGCAGCCTAGCGGAACAATACTACGAGCAGTACTTC
cdr3_aa: CASSLAEQYYEQYF

d_call: NA
clone_size: NA
j_call: TRBJ2-1
v_call: TRBV28
cdr3_nt: TGTGCCAGCAGTTTTGCGGGGCCCAGCTCCTACAATGAGCAGTTCTTC
cdr3_aa: CASSFAGPSSYNEQFF

d_call: NA
clone_size: NA
j_call: TRBJ2-3
v_call: TRBV30
cdr3_nt: TGTGCCTGGATGGCAGGAGGGAGTATGACAGATACGCAGTATTTT
cdr3_aa: CAWMAGGSMTDTQYF

d_call: TRBD1
clone_size: NA
j_call: TRBJ2-7
v_call: TRBV29-1
cdr3_nt: TGCAGCGTTGAGAACAGGGGCTACGAGCAGTACTTC
cdr3_aa: CSVENRGYEQYF

d_call: TRBD1
clone_size: NA
j_call: TRBJ2-2
v_call: TRBV5-1
cdr3_nt: TGCGCCAGCAGCTCCGACAGGGCCCCATTCACCGGGGAGCTGTTTTTT
cdr3_aa: CASSSDRAPFTGELFF

d_call: TRBD2
clone_size: NA
j_call: TRBJ2-1
v_call: TRBV25-1
cdr3_nt: TGTGCCAGCAGTGAAACCCGGGGGACTAGCGGCAATGAGCAGTTCTTC
cdr3_aa: CASSETRGTSGNEQFF

d_call: NA
clone_size: NA
j_call: TRBJ2-7
v_call: TRBV7-9
cdr3_nt: TGTGCCAGCAGCTTTAGACAGGTCACGGACGAGCAGTACTTC
cdr3_aa: CASSFRQVTDEQYF

d_call: NA
clone_size: NA
j_call: TRBJ1-5
v_call: TRBV7-9
cdr3_nt: TGTGCCAGCGCCCAGGGATGGGGCAGCAATCAGCCCCAGCATTTT
cdr3_aa: CASAQGWGSNQPQHF

d_call: NA
clone_size: NA
j_call: TRBJ1-1
v_call: TRBV29-1
cdr3_nt: TGCAGCACAGGAGGGGGGGCGGGCCCGGACACTGAAGCTTTCTTT
cdr3_aa: CSTGGGAGPDTEAFF

d_call: NA
clone_size: NA
j_call: TRBJ1-1
v_call: TRBV5-8
cdr3_nt: TGTGCCAGCAGCCTAGACCTCCGGGGCACTGAAGCTTTCTTT
cdr3_aa: CASSLDLRGTEAFF

d_call: NA
clone_size: NA
j_call: TRBJ2-7
v_call: TRBV2
cdr3_nt: TGTGCCATGATTACAGGGATCCACGAGCAGTACTTC
cdr3_aa: CAMITGIHEQYF

d_call: NA
clone_size: once
j_call: TRBJ2-7
v_call: TRBV19
cdr3_nt: TGTGCCAGTAGTACCCCCGACGGGATTGGCACAGGCGAGCAGTACTTC
cdr3_aa: CASSTPDGIGTGEQYF

d_call: NA
clone_size: NA
j_call: TRBJ2-5
v_call: TRBV5-6
cdr3_nt: TGTGCCAGCAGCTTGGCCGGGCAGCAAGAGACCCAGTACTTC
cdr3_aa: CASSLAGQQETQYF

d_call: NA
clone_size: once
j_call: TRBJ1-1
v_call: TRBV7-9
cdr3_nt: TGTGCCAGCAGCATCCAATCAGGGGCTGAAGCTTTCTTT
cdr3_aa: CASSIQSGAEAFF

d_call: TRBD2
clone_size: NA
j_call: TRBJ2-3
v_call: TRBV11-3
cdr3_nt: TGTGCCAGCAGCCCAGGGACTAGCAGCACAGATACGCAGTATTTT
cdr3_aa: CASSPGTSSTDTQYF

d_call: TRBD1
clone_size: NA
j_call: TRBJ1-5
v_call: TRBV15
cdr3_nt: TGTGCCACCAGCAGAGCGAGACAGGGTAATCAGCCCCAGCATTTT
cdr3_aa: CATSRARQGNQPQHF

d_call: NA
clone_size: NA
j_call: TRBJ2-1
v_call: TRBV21-1
cdr3_nt: NA
cdr3_aa: CASTWGSGNEQFF

d_call: NA
clone_size: once
j_call: TRBJ2-7
v_call: TRBV10-3
cdr3_nt: TGTGCCATCAGTGAGTCGACCCGGACAGCCGACTACGAGCAGTACTTC
cdr3_aa: CAISESTRTADYEQYF

d_call: TRBD1
clone_size: NA
j_call: TRBJ2-2
v_call: TRBV6-1
cdr3_nt: TGTGCCAGCAGTGAAGGACAGGGGCTTCACACCGGGGAGCTGTTTTTT
cdr3_aa: CASSEGQGLHTGELFF

d_call: NA
clone_size: NA
j_call: TRBJ2-7
v_call: TRBV27
cdr3_nt: TGTGCCAGCAGTTTACTAGGCGACGAGCAGTACTTC
cdr3_aa: CASSLLGDEQYF

d_call: TRBD1
clone_size: NA
j_call: TRBJ2-2
v_call: TRBV2
cdr3_nt: TGTGCCAGCAGACTCGACAGGGGAAACACCGGGGAGCTGTTTTTT
cdr3_aa: CASRLDRGNTGELFF

d_call: NA
clone_size: NA
j_call: TRBJ2-5
v_call: TRBV5-6
cdr3_nt: TGTGCCAGCAGCCGGGGTCCCACCCGGGCGGAGACCCAGTACTTC
cdr3_aa: CASSRGPTRAETQYF

d_call: NA
clone_size: NA
j_call: TRBJ1-5
v_call: TRBV27
cdr3_nt: TGTGCCAGCAGTCAGGGACGGCTCAATCAGCCCCAGCATTTT
cdr3_aa: CASSQGRLNQPQHF

d_call: NA
clone_size: NA
j_call: TRBJ2-7
v_call: TRBV9
cdr3_nt: TGTGCCAGCAGCGTAGGGGTAGACGACGAGCAGTACTTC
cdr3_aa: CASSVGVDDEQYF

d_call: NA
clone_size: NA
j_call: TRBJ2-7
v_call: TRBV7-9
cdr3_nt: TGTGCCAGCAGCTTATCGCTCTACGAGCAGTACTTC
cdr3_aa: CASSLSLYEQYF

d_call: NA
clone_size: NA
j_call: TRBJ2-1
v_call: TRBV4-3
cdr3_nt: TGCGCCAGCAGCCAAGGGTACCAGCTTATAGTCTATGAGCAGTTCTTC
cdr3_aa: CASSQGYQLIVYEQFF

d_call: NA
clone_size: NA
j_call: TRBJ2-1
v_call: TRBV30
cdr3_nt: TGTGCCGGTGCGGCGGGTATCAATGAGCAGTTCTTC
cdr3_aa: CAGAAGINEQFF